These 16 T cell receptor beta chains were all obtained from the same sample, sequenced in a study of graft-versus-host responses after intestinal transplantation. Produced via immunoSEQ multiplex PCR; TCRdb's table is partial and in-frame only. The data contain roughly 69,000 clones, more than 85% of them singletons. Antigens of these TCRs are unknown. Sequences were derived from unstimulated CD8+ T cells sorted from spleen or lymph node cells, sampled before transplant. These receptors originate from a human donor who was the organ donor for an intestinal transplant.

V usage is TRBV4-1 and J usage is TRBJ1-1; D unclear. This CDR3 has 15 amino acids. The V and J ends lost 4 bases and 1 base respectively, with 13 bases between them. In germline, CDR1 is MGHRA, CDR2 YSYEKL. The chain's CDR3 is CASSPLISGNTEAFF. The CDR3 coding sequence is TGCGCCAGCAGCCCGTTAATCTCGGGGAACACTGAAGCTTTCTTT.

The gene calls are TRBV7-9 and TRBJ2-5; D unresolved. The DNA end is a closer match to TRBJ2-7, so the J assignment may be wrong. This CDR3 is 13 amino acids long. Germline loops: CDR1 SEHNR, CDR2 FQNEAQ (reference sequence). The DNA for the CDR3 is TGTGCCAGCACCCAAGGCGGCAGTTACGAGCAGTACTTC. This sequence encodes CASTQGGSYEQYF.

The rearrangement joins TRBV29-1 to TRBJ2-1; perhaps TRBD2 as D (5 bases). Germline CDR1 reads SQVTM; CDR2 reads ANQGSEA. The V and J ends lost 4 bases and 6 bases respectively, with 7 bases between them. There are 11 residues in the CDR3. The CDR3 DNA is TGCAGCGTTGTGGGAGCCAATGAGCAGTTCTTC. Translating it yields CSVVGANEQFF.

This sequence joins TRBV19 and TRBJ2-7; tentative D call: TRBD1 (5 bases). V lost 3 bases and J 6 bases, leaving 12 bases between the germline ends. The CDR3 is made up of 13 amino acids. Germline CDR1 LNHDA, CDR2 SQIVND (reference sequence). This CDR3 is CASSIYSDSEQYF. In DNA, the CDR3 is TGTGCCAGTAGTATTTACAGCGACAGCGAGCAGTACTTC.

The chain recombines TRBV27 with TRBJ2-1; TRBD2 agrees at 8 bases. After removal of 6 bases from V and 5 bases from J, the junction contained 6 bases not matched to a gene. The CDR3 totals 14 residues. The germline V gene encodes CDR1 MNHEY and CDR2 SMNVEV (reference sequence). Written as DNA, the CDR3 is TGTGCCAGCAGACTAGCGGCCAATAACAATGAGCAGTTCTTC. This translates into CASRLAANNNEQFF.

V usage is TRBV5-1 and J usage is TRBJ2-7; TRBD2 is a possible D gene (5 bases). Trimming took 5 bases from V and 0 from J, leaving 15 bases between them. CDR3 length: 15 residues. The germline V gene has CDR1 SGHRS and CDR2 YFSETQ. The CDR3 loop reads CASRAADLPSYEQYF. In DNA form, the CDR3 reads TGCGCCAGCAGGGCAGCGGACCTGCCCTCCTACGAGCAGTACTTC.

CDR3: CASSLGLAEETQYF. CDR3 DNA: TGTGCCAGCAGTTTAGGACTAGCTGAAGAGACCCAGTACTTC. The chain employs TRBV28 and TRBJ2-5; 8 bases are a match to TRBD2. This CDR3 contains 14 residues. Germline CDR1 MDHEN, CDR2 SYDVKM. The V and J ends lost 2 bases and 3 bases, in that order; junction bases with no gene match: 2.

This chain uses TRBV7-2 with TRBJ2-3; no clear D gene. V lost 0 bases, J lost 4 bases, and 8 bases lay in between. This CDR3 region has 14 residues. In germline, CDR1 is SGHTA, CDR2 FQGNSA. Here the CDR3 reads CASSLAPRADTQYF. CDR3 sequence (DNA): TGTGCCAGCAGCTTAGCCCCACGGGCAGATACGCAGTATTTT.

The rearrangement links TRBV7-2 to TRBJ2-7; TRBD1 agrees at 7 bases. The CDR3 extends over 16 amino acids. V shed 5 bases, J shed 0 bases, and the junction held 10 bases outside the gene matches. Looked up from germline, CDR1 is SGHTA and CDR2 is FQGNSA. The CDR3 DNA reads as TGTGCCAGCAGCCCGAGAATAGGGGGCATCTCCTACGAGCAGTACTTC. Translation gives CASSPRIGGISYEQYF.

This CDR3 reads CASRTGTRNQPQHF. As DNA, the CDR3 is TGTGCCAGCAGGACAGGGACGAGGAATCAGCCCCAGCATTTT. The genes are TRBV5-4 and TRBJ1-5, with 7 bases aligning to TRBD1. Germline V gives CDR1 SGHNT, CDR2 YYREEE (reference sequence). The CDR3 has 14 amino acids. Trimming removed 5 bases from V and 4 bases from J; junction bases left unmatched: 6. Drawing the rest from reference TRBV5-4 and TRBJ1-5, the complete variable domain is ETGVTQSPTHLIKTRGQQVTLRCSSQSGHNTVSWYQQALGQGPQFIFQYYREEENGRGNFPPRFSGLQFPNYSSELNVNALELDDSALYLCASRTGTRNQPQHFGDGTRLSIL.

This clone was found a few times. The chain uses TRBV5-6 and TRBJ2-7; D is perhaps TRBD1 (6 bases). Between the trimmed V and J ends, which lost 0 bases and 2 bases, there was a span of 9 bases. CDR1 and CDR2 (germline): SGHDT, YYEEEE. CDR3 length: 14 amino acids. The CDR3 DNA reads as TGTGCCAGCAGCTTGGGGCCAGGGGCCTACGAGCAGTACTTC. Protein: CASSLGPGAYEQYF.

The chain links TRBV28 to TRBJ2-6, with a weak D call TRBD1 (6 bases). CDR3 size: 13 residues. Between the trimmed V and J ends, which lost 8 bases and 8 bases, there was a span of 13 bases. Germline V CDR1 and CDR2: MDHEN, SYDVKM. The CDR3 region is CASGAGETNVLTF. The CDR3 DNA follows: TGTGCCAGCGGGGCAGGGGAGACCAACGTCCTGACTTTC.

This chain connects TRBV18 to TRBJ2-7; 7 nucleotides match TRBD1. The CDR3 has 16 amino acids. After removal of 3 bases from V and 3 bases from J, the junction contained 11 bases not matched to a gene. Per germline, CDR1 KGHSH and CDR2 LQKENI. The CDR3 DNA sequence: TGTGCCAGCTCACCTCGTTATACAGGGGCGGACTACGAGCAGTACTTC. This encodes CASSPRYTGADYEQYF.

The chain combines TRBV27 with TRBJ2-7; perhaps TRBD1 as D (6 bases). The V and J ends lost 9 bases and 4 bases respectively, with 10 bases between them. The length of the CDR3 is 11 residues. CDR1 and CDR2 from the germline V gene are MNHEY and SMNVEV (reference sequence). The DNA for the CDR3 is TGTGCCAGTAAAACAGGGTACGAGCAGTACTTC. This translates into CASKTGYEQYF.

The genes are TRBV9 and TRBJ2-2; the match to TRBD2 covers 12 bases. The CDR3 is 16 amino acids. With V trimmed by 3 bases and J by 7 bases, 7 bases remained unmatched. Germline V lookup: CDR1 SGDLS, CDR2 YYNGEE. DNA of the CDR3: TGTGCCAGCAGCGGGAGACTAGCGGGAGATCACGGGGAGCTGTTTTTT. Amino acids: CASSGRLAGDHGELFF.

The chain couples TRBV5-4 to TRBJ2-7; a possible D gene is TRBD2 (6 bases). Germline CDR1 SGHNT, CDR2 YYREEE (reference sequence). Trimming shortened V by 4 bases and J by 4 bases, and 12 bases separated the two germline ends. The CDR3 totals 13 residues. In DNA form, the CDR3 reads TGTGCCAGCAGCCCGGGACTTTCATACGAGCAGTACTTC. It yields the protein CASSPGLSYEQYF.